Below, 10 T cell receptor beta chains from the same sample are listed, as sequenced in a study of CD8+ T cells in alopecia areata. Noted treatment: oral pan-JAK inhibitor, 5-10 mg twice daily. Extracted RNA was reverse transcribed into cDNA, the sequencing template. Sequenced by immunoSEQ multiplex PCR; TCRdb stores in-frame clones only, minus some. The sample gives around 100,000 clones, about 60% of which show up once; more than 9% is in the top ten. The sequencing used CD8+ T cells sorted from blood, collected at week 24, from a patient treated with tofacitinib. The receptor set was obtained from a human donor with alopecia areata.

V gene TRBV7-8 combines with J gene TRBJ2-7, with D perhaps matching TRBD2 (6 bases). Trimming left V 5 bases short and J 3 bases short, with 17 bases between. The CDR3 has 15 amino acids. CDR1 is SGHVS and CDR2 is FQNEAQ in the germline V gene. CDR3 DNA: TGTGCCAGCAGCAATTCCCGGGGACTCTACTACGAGCAGTACTTC. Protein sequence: CASSNSRGLYYEQYF.

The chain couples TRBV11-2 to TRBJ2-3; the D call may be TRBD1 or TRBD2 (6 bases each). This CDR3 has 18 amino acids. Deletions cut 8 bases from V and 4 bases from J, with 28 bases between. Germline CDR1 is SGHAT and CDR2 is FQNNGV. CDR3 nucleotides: TGTGCCAGCCGAGACTTAGATGGGGGGCGGACTATTGCAGATACGCAGTATTTT. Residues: CASRDLDGGRTIADTQYF.

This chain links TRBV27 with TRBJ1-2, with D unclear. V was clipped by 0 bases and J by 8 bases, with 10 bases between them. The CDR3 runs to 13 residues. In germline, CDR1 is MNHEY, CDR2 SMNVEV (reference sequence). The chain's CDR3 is CASSLSGFMGYTF. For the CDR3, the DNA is TGTGCCAGCAGTTTATCAGGGTTCATGGGCTACACCTTC.

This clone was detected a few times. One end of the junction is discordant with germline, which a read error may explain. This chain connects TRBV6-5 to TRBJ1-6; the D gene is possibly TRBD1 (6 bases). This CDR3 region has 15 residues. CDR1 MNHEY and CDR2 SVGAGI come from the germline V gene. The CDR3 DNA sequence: TGTGCCAGCAGTGACTCTGGGACATTTAATTCACCCCTCCACTTT. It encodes CASSDSGTFNSPLHF.

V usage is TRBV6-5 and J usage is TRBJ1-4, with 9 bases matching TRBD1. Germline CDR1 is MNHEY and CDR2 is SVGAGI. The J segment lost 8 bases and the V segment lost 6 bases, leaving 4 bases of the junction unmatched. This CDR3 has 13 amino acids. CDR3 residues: CASRDRGREKLFF. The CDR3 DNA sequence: TGTGCCAGCAGGGACAGGGGAAGAGAAAAACTGTTTTTT.

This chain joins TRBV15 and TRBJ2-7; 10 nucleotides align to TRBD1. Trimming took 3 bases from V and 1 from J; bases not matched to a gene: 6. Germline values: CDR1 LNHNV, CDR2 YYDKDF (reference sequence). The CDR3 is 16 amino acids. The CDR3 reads CATSSAGTGDSYEQYF. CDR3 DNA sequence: TGTGCCACCAGCAGCGCCGGGACAGGGGATTCCTACGAGCAGTACTTC.

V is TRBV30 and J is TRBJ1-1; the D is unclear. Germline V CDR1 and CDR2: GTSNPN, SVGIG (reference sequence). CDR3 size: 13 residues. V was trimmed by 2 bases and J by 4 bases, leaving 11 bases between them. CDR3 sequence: CAWSPQPGTEAFF. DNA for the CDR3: TGTGCCTGGAGTCCGCAGCCCGGCACTGAAGCTTTCTTT.

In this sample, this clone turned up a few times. The CDR3 reads CASSSGRYEQYF. The DNA for the CDR3 is TGTGCCAGCAGCTCCGGCCGCTACGAGCAGTACTTC. This sequence joins TRBV5-6 and TRBJ2-7; no clear D gene. In germline, CDR1 is SGHDT, CDR2 YYEEEE. Trimming left V 3 bases short and J 3 bases short, with 7 bases between. The CDR3 has 12 amino acids.

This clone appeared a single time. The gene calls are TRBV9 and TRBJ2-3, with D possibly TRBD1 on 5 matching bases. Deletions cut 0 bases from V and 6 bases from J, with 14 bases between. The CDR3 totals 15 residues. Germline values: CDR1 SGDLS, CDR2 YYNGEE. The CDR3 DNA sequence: TGTGCCAGCAGCGTAGTCCCAGATGGGGCGGATACGCAGTATTTT. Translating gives CASSVVPDGADTQYF.

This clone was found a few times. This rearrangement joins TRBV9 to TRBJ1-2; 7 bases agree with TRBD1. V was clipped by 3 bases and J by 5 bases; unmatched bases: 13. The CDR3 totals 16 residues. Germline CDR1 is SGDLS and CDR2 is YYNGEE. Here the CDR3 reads CASSGDSNVPYYGYTF. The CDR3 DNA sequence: TGTGCCAGCAGCGGGGACAGCAATGTCCCCTATTATGGCTACACCTTC.